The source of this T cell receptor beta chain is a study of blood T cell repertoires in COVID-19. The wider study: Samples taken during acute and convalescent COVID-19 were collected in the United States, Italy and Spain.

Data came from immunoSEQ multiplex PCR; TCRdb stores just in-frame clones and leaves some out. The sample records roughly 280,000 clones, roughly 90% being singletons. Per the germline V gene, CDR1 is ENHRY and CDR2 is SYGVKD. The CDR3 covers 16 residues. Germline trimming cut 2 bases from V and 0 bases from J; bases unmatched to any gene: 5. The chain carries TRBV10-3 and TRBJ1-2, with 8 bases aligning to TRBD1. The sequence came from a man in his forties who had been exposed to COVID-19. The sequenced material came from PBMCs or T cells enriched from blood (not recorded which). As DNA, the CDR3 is TGTGCCATCAGTGAGCGGACAGGGATCCCTAACTATGGCTACACCTTC. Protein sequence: CAISERTGIPNYGYTF.